This TCR beta chain was recovered during a study of blood T cell repertoires in COVID-19. This clone was counted only a few times. Participant reports of clinical history set cohort assignment. Profiling relied on immunoSEQ multiplex PCR, and the TCRdb table lists in-frame clones only, not all of them. The sample consists of 180,000 or so clones, roughly four fifths of them appearing once. Trimming cost V 3 bases and J 6 bases; bases outside gene matches: 5. Germline loops: CDR1 SGDLS, CDR2 YYNGEE. The CDR3 sequence is 14 residues long. Specimen: PBMCs or T cells enriched from blood (not recorded which). The V call is TRBV9, the J call TRBJ2-4; 8 nucleotides agree with TRBD1. This receptor was taken from a man aged 50 to 59 who had recovered from COVID-19. CDR3 amino acids: CASSATGTGNIQYF. CDR3 DNA: TGTGCCAGCAGCGCTACCGGGACAGGAAACATTCAGTACTTC.